The 31 T cell receptor beta chains below all came from one sample that was sequenced in a study of blood T cell repertoires in COVID-19. Clones were sequenced by immunoSEQ multiplex PCR, and TCRdb holds only the in-frame ones, with some missing. This sample has about 160,000 clones; about 80% occur once, and the top ten carry about a fifth. Sequencing input: peripheral blood. The receptors originated from a woman older than 75 with acute or convalescent COVID-19.

The chain uses TRBV18 and TRBJ2-3; unclear D gene. Trimming removed 3 bases from V and 2 bases from J, with 18 bases in between. The CDR3 is 17 residues long. The V gene's germline CDR1 is KGHSH and CDR2 LQKENI. The CDR3, as DNA: TGTGCCAGCTCACCGACCCTCACGACGGAGAACACAGATACGCAGTATTTT. Amino acid sequence: CASSPTLTTENTDTQYF.

This chain links TRBV19 with TRBJ2-3; 8 bases map to TRBD1. V lost 5 bases, J lost 2 bases, and 6 bases stayed unmatched. CDR1 is LNHDA, CDR2 SQIVND, per germline (reference sequence). CDR3 length equals 15 residues. This CDR3 is CASSPRDRSTDTQYF. DNA for the CDR3: TGTGCCAGTAGTCCCCGGGACAGGTCCACAGATACGCAGTATTTT. Complete variable domain (other parts from reference TRBV19 and TRBJ2-3): DGGITQSPKYLFRKEGQNVTLSCEQNLNHDAMYWYRQDPGQGLRLIYYSQIVNDFQKGDIAEGYSVSREKKESFPLTVTSAQKNPTAFYLCASSPRDRSTDTQYFGPGTRLTVL.

J is TRBJ1-4 and V is TRBV5-1; TRBD1 is a possible D gene (6 bases). Germline V lookup: CDR1 SGHRS, CDR2 YFSETQ. With 3 bases removed from V and 8 bases from J, the gap between germline ends came to 17 bases. This CDR3 has 15 amino acids. The CDR3 DNA reads as TGCGCCAGCAGCTCCACAGGGAATTCCGGAGAAAAACTGTTTTTT. The encoded protein is CASSSTGNSGEKLFF.

This sequence joins TRBV19 and TRBJ1-4; D not resolved. The CDR3 is 13 amino acids. Germline CDR1 reads LNHDA; CDR2 reads SQIVND (reference sequence). The V and J ends lost 3 bases and 10 bases respectively, with 12 bases between them. The chain's CDR3 is CASSMMIRGKLFF. In DNA form, the CDR3 reads TGTGCCAGTAGTATGATGATCCGAGGAAAACTGTTTTTT.

The V gene is TRBV19, the J gene TRBJ2-7; 13 bases line up with TRBD2. CDR3 size: 18 residues. The trim removed 5 bases at V and 0 bases at J, leaving 10 bases unmatched. Germline V lookup: CDR1 LNHDA, CDR2 SQIVND (reference sequence). The CDR3 region is CASSFTGTSGISSYEQYF. Here the CDR3 DNA reads TGTGCCAGTAGTTTCACCGGGACTAGCGGGATCAGCTCCTACGAGCAGTACTTC.

This sequence joins TRBV4-3 and TRBJ2-7; 12 nucleotides line up with TRBD1. The germline V gene encodes CDR1 LGHNA and CDR2 YSLEER. Germline trimming cut 0 bases from V and 5 bases from J; bases unmatched to any gene: 5. The CDR3 is 16 residues long. The CDR3 protein is CASSQDGTGGSDEQYF. Here the CDR3 DNA reads TGCGCCAGCAGCCAAGATGGGACAGGGGGCAGCGACGAGCAGTACTTC.

This chain uses TRBV11-2 with TRBJ1-1; 10 bases are a match to TRBD1. Germline V gives CDR1 SGHAT, CDR2 FQNNGV. The CDR3 length is 16 residues. V was pared by 0 bases and J by 4 bases, with 5 bases of the junction left unmatched. CDR3 coding DNA: TGTGCCAGCAGCTTAGATGTAGGACAGGGGGGCACTGAAGCTTTCTTT. Translating gives CASSLDVGQGGTEAFF.

The chain recombines TRBV6-6 with TRBJ2-1, with 14 bases lining up with TRBD2. The CDR3 has 15 amino acids. Per the germline V gene, CDR1 is MNHNY and CDR2 is SVGAGI (reference sequence). Germline trimming cut 7 bases from V and 9 bases from J; bases unmatched to any gene: 8. CDR3 nucleotide sequence: TGTGCCAGCACTAACGGGGGACTAGCGGGAGCTGAGCAGTTCTTC. It specifies CASTNGGLAGAEQFF.

V is TRBV7-9 and J is TRBJ1-2; possible D gene TRBD1, 5 bases. CDR3 length equals 13 residues. Germline V gene data show CDR1 as SEHNR and CDR2 as FQNEAQ (reference sequence). Deletions cut 2 bases from V and 13 bases from J, with 17 bases between. The CDR3 bases are TGTGCCAGCAGCTTACCCCCGGGGCAGGGAGGCACCTTC. Residues: CASSLPPGQGGTF.

This chain connects TRBV5-1 to TRBJ1-3; D remains unclear. Deletions cut 7 bases from V and 2 bases from J, with 7 bases between. CDR1 and CDR2 from the germline V gene are SGHRS and YFSETQ. The CDR3 has 12 residues. CDR3 nucleotides: TGCGCCAGCGGAGAACCTGGAAACACCATATATTTT. It translates to CASGEPGNTIYF. Drawing the rest from reference TRBV5-1 and TRBJ1-3, the complete variable domain is KAGVTQTPRYLIKTRGQQVTLSCSPISGHRSVSWYQQTPGQGLQFLFEYFSETQRNKGNFPGRFSGRQFSNSRSEMNVSTLELGDSALYLCASGEPGNTIYFGEGSWLTVV.

A few counts support this clone. The chain couples TRBV27 to TRBJ2-7; 7 bases fit TRBD1. Germline trimming cut 2 bases from V and 3 bases from J; bases unmatched to any gene: 4. CDR3 length: 14 residues. Per the germline V gene, CDR1 is MNHEY and CDR2 is SMNVEV (reference sequence). CDR3: CASSLTGVSYEQYF. The CDR3 region has the DNA TGTGCCAGCAGTTTAACAGGGGTGAGCTACGAGCAGTACTTC.

This clone came up once. DNA for the CDR3: TGTGCCAGCTGTAATCTAGCGGGGGAGCAGTACTTC. It translates to CASCNLAGEQYF. The rearrangement uses TRBV2 and TRBJ2-7; 9 bases fit TRBD2. This CDR3 comprises 12 residues. Germline CDR1 is SNHLY and CDR2 is FYNNEI. The V and J ends lost 8 bases and 7 bases, in that order; junction bases with no gene match: 6. The full variable domain, its missing parts supplied by reference TRBV2 and TRBJ2-7, is EPEVTQTPSHQVTQMGQEVILRCVPISNHLYFYWYRQILGQKVEFLVSFYNNEISEKSEIFDDQFSVERPDGSNFTLKIRSTKLEDSAMYFCASCNLAGEQYFGPGTRLTVT.

The rearrangement uses TRBV11-2 and TRBJ1-1; D perhaps matches TRBD1 (6 bases). The V gene's germline CDR1 is SGHAT and CDR2 FQNNGV. This CDR3 spans 13 amino acids. The V and J ends lost 4 bases and 5 bases respectively, with 11 bases between them. This CDR3 is CASSSTGWTEAFF. The CDR3 DNA reads TGTGCCAGCAGCTCGACAGGCTGGACTGAAGCTTTCTTT.

This clone was seen a single time. The chain couples TRBV6-5 to TRBJ2-7, with TRBD2 identical over 10 bases. The V gene's germline CDR1 is MNHEY and CDR2 SVGAGI. This CDR3 is built from 14 residues. Trimming cost V 7 bases and J 4 bases; bases outside gene matches: 7. CDR3 coding DNA: TGTGCCAGCACCGCCCCTAGCGGGAGTTACGAGCAGTACTTC. This gives the protein CASTAPSGSYEQYF.

The chain joins TRBV7-2 to TRBJ2-3; D uncertain. The CDR3 runs 13 residues. Trimming stripped 1 base from V and 1 base from J, with 3 bases between. Germline CDR1 SGHTA, CDR2 FQGNSA. Here the CDR3 DNA reads TGTGCCAGCAGCTTAGTAGGCACAGATACGCAGTATTTT. Translated: CASSLVGTDTQYF.

V usage is TRBV19 and J usage is TRBJ2-5, with a weak D call TRBD1 (6 bases). The CDR3 is 14 residues long. Germline V gene lookup returns CDR1 LNHDA and CDR2 SQIVND (reference sequence). V dropped 5 bases and J dropped 4 bases, with 14 bases sitting between them. CDR3 sequence: CASSPTGTGETQYF. In nucleotides, the CDR3 is TGTGCCAGTAGTCCCACAGGGACGGGAGAGACCCAGTACTTC.

The J gene is TRBJ1-4, the V gene TRBV6-5; a possible D gene is TRBD1 (6 bases). Germline V CDR1 and CDR2: MNHEY, SVGAGI. Trimming took off 6 bases at V and 7 bases at J, with 12 bases between the two ends. The CDR3 runs 13 residues. CDR3 protein: CASRDRNLEKLFF. CDR3 DNA: TGTGCCAGCAGGGACAGAAATCTTGAAAAACTGTTTTTT.

CDR3 amino acids: CASSPEFGNTGELFF. The CDR3 DNA reads as TGCGCCAGCAGCCCTGAGTTCGGGAACACCGGGGAGCTGTTTTTT. The V gene is TRBV5-1, the J gene TRBJ2-2; D remains ambiguous. There are 15 residues in the CDR3. Germline lookup yields CDR1 SGHRS and CDR2 YFSETQ. Trimming took 4 bases from V and 1 from J, leaving 11 bases between them.

A single count supports this clone. The V call is TRBV12-3 or TRBV12-4, the J call TRBJ2-7; maybe TRBD2 (5 bases). This CDR3 region has 13 residues. V gave up 8 bases and J gave up 8 bases, with 19 bases separating them. The CDR3 loop reads CASVRGPGEKQYF. CDR3 DNA sequence: TGTGCCAGCGTGCGAGGGCCGGGCGAAAAGCAGTACTTC.

As concerns this clone: An end of the junction differs from the germline gene, which may be a read error. The rearrangement uses TRBV5-4 and TRBJ2-1, with TRBD2 matching over 7 bases. The CDR3 contains 14 residues. Looked up from germline, CDR1 is SGHNT and CDR2 is YYREEE (reference sequence). The CDR3 reads CASRLGGRDNEQFF. CDR3 in DNA: TGTGCCAGCAGATTGGGCGGGAGAGACAATGAGCAGTTCTTC.

This clone was counted at least ten times. This chain's CDR3 is CATKAGRDRADIQYF. The CDR3 nucleotides are TGTGCCACCAAAGCAGGGCGGGACAGGGCGGACATTCAGTACTTC. V usage is TRBV15 and J usage is TRBJ2-4, with 9 positions matching TRBD1. J was trimmed by 8 bases and V by 7 bases; bases with no gene match: 12. CDR1 and CDR2 (germline): LNHNV, YYDKDF (reference sequence). This CDR3 contains 15 residues. The variable domain in full, completed from reference TRBV15 and TRBJ2-4, reads DAMVIQNPRYQVTQFGKPVTLSCSQTLNHNVMYWYQQKSSQAPKLLFHYYDKDFNNEADTPDNFQSRRPNTSFCFLDIRSPGLGDTAMYLCATKAGRDRADIQYFGAGTRLSVL.

The chain carries TRBV2 and TRBJ1-5; D not resolved. The CDR3 spans 15 residues. The germline CDR1 and CDR2 sequences are SNHLY and FYNNEI. V was cut by 0 bases and J by 7 bases, with 13 bases left in between. CDR3 sequence (DNA): TGTGCCAGCAGTGAAGCGGTGGGAGCGGGGCAGCCCCAGCATTTT. It specifies CASSEAVGAGQPQHF.

This chain uses TRBV25-1 with TRBJ2-3; TRBD1 matches 10 bases. Trimming at V came to 4 bases and at J to 1 base, leaving 5 bases not matched to a gene. This CDR3 is built from 16 residues. Germline values: CDR1 MGHDK, CDR2 SYGVNS. The CDR3 region is CASSAGQGQGTDTQYF. The CDR3 DNA follows: TGTGCCAGCAGTGCGGGACAGGGGCAGGGCACAGATACGCAGTATTTT. Full variable domain (rest looked up from reference TRBV25-1 and TRBJ2-3): EADIYQTPRYLVIGTGKKITLECSQTMGHDKMYWYQQDPGMELHLIHYSYGVNSTEKGDLSSESTVSRIRTEHFPLTLESARPSHTSQYLCASSAGQGQGTDTQYFGPGTRLTVL.

This clone was recorded many times. The chain links TRBV3-1 (or the pseudogene TRBV3-2) to TRBJ2-2, with D possibly being TRBD1 (6 bases). This CDR3 region has 16 residues. CDR1 and CDR2 (germline): LGHDT, YNNKEL (reference sequence). With 2 bases removed from V and 5 bases from J, the gap between germline ends came to 15 bases. The CDR3: CASSQPPGHRTGELFF. The DNA for the CDR3 is TGTGCCAGCAGCCAACCACCGGGACACCGTACCGGGGAGCTGTTTTTT.

This clone was observed a few times. This chain joins TRBV6-2 or TRBV6-3 and TRBJ2-1; TRBD1 might be the D (6 bases). This CDR3 has 12 amino acids. CDR1 and CDR2 (germline): MNHEY, SVGEGT. Trimming cost V 5 bases and J 9 bases, with 11 bases left between them. The CDR3 here is CASSPQGIEQFF. The CDR3 DNA reads TGTGCCAGCAGTCCACAGGGAATTGAGCAGTTCTTC.

The rearrangement links TRBV25-1 to TRBJ2-5, with TRBD2 identical over 10 bases. This CDR3 spans 15 amino acids. CDR1 is MGHDK, CDR2 SYGVNS, per germline. The V gene end was trimmed by 1 base and the J gene end by 4 bases; junction bases not matched to a gene: 3. Here the CDR3 reads CASSEWASGRETQYF. The DNA for the CDR3 is TGTGCCAGCAGTGAATGGGCTAGCGGGAGAGAGACCCAGTACTTC. Together with reference TRBV25-1 and TRBJ2-5, the CDR3 gives the full variable domain: EADIYQTPRYLVIGTGKKITLECSQTMGHDKMYWYQQDPGMELHLIHYSYGVNSTEKGDLSSESTVSRIRTEHFPLTLESARPSHTSQYLCASSEWASGRETQYFGPGTRLLVL.

V is TRBV10-3 and J is TRBJ1-1; 9 positions agree with TRBD1. The CDR3 spans 15 residues. V lost 2 bases and J lost 1; bases outside the gene matches: 2. The germline CDR1 and CDR2 sequences are ENHRY and SYGVKD. The CDR3 bases are TGTGCCATCAGTGAGAGGGGACAGGGGAACACTGAAGCTTTCTTT. Amino acids: CAISERGQGNTEAFF.

The sample holds a few counts of this clone. Its ends do not fully match the called genes, so a read error is possible. The chain uses TRBV3-1 (or the pseudogene TRBV3-2) and TRBJ2-7; 9 nucleotides match TRBD2. The V gene's germline CDR1 is LGHDT and CDR2 YNNKEL (reference sequence). The CDR3 is 13 residues long. The CDR3, as DNA: TGTGCCAGCAGCCAAGGGGGTAGCGGGAGCCTCTCTTTC. Its protein product is CASSQGGSGSLSF.

This chain connects TRBV30 to TRBJ1-1; TRBD1 might be the D (5 bases). This CDR3 spans 16 amino acids. The V and J ends lost 0 bases and 1 base respectively, with 15 bases between them. Germline assignment: CDR1 GTSNPN and CDR2 SVGIG (reference sequence). The CDR3 spells CAWSVRARVGNTEAFF. The CDR3 nucleotides are TGTGCCTGGAGTGTAAGGGCCAGGGTGGGGAACACTGAAGCTTTCTTT.

The chain combines TRBV4-3 with TRBJ1-6, with D possibly being TRBD1 (5 bases). Germline CDR1 LGHNA, CDR2 YSLEER. The CDR3 loop spans 16 amino acids. Trimming stripped 0 bases from V and 7 bases from J, with 13 bases between. The CDR3 spells CASSQDLQDNNSPLHF. The CDR3 DNA reads as TGCGCCAGCAGCCAAGATCTACAGGACAACAATTCACCCCTCCACTTT.

The chain uses TRBV7-2 and TRBJ2-7, with 7 nucleotides matching TRBD2. Germline V gene sequence: CDR1 SGHTA, CDR2 FQGNSA. The CDR3 has 16 amino acids. Trimming took 4 bases from V and 0 from J; bases not matched to a gene: 9. The CDR3, as DNA: TGTGCCAGCAGCTCCCAGCCTAGCGGTTCCTCCTACGAGCAGTACTTC. Translating it yields CASSSQPSGSSYEQYF.